These 14 T cell receptor beta chains were sequenced from one sample in a study of blood T cells in healthy people across ages. For the second PCR, which ran for roughly 6 to 12 cycles, a sample-barcoded 5' primer and a J-beta primer mix were used. TCRdb reanalysed the 5' RACE reads using MiXCR and keeps one entry per CDR3 protein. The sample lists around 1,500,000 distinct CDR3 sequences, roughly 27% seen once, with 7.7% in the top ten. The sample comprised blood. The receptors stem from a woman in her 30s in good health.

This clonotype occurred a few times. The chain joins TRBV25-1 to TRBJ1-1, with D possibly being TRBD1 (6 bases). The V end lost 2 bases, the J end lost 3 bases, and 16 bases lay between the germline ends. Germline V gives CDR1 MGHDK, CDR2 SYGVNS. The CDR3 totals 16 residues. The CDR3, as DNA: TGTGCCAGCAGTGAAATGAATTACAGGGAGCACACTGAAGCTTTCTTT. It codes for CASSEMNYREHTEAFF. Together with reference TRBV25-1 and TRBJ1-1, the CDR3 gives the full variable domain: EADIYQTPRYLVIGTGKKITLECSQTMGHDKMYWYQQDPGMELHLIHYSYGVNSTEKGDLSSESTVSRIRTEHFPLTLESARPSHTSQYLCASSEMNYREHTEAFFGQGTRLTVV.

V gene TRBV5-1 combines with J gene TRBJ1-4; D unresolved. V dropped 6 bases and J dropped 4 bases, with 16 bases sitting between them. This CDR3 has 15 residues. Germline V gene sequence: CDR1 SGHRS, CDR2 YFSETQ. The CDR3 protein is CASTATGTVNEKLFF. CDR3 in DNA: TGCGCCAGCACCGCGACTGGTACAGTTAATGAAAAACTGTTTTTT. The full variable domain, in which reference TRBV5-1 and TRBJ1-4 provide the parts outside the CDR3, is KAGVTQTPRYLIKTRGQQVTLSCSPISGHRSVSWYQQTPGQGLQFLFEYFSETQRNKGNFPGRFSGRQFSNSRSEMNVSTLELGDSALYLCASTATGTVNEKLFFGSGTQLSVL.

This chain uses TRBV25-1 with TRBJ1-1; possible D gene TRBD1, 5 bases. Trimming cost V 9 bases and J 11 bases, with 22 bases left between them. The CDR3 totals 13 residues. Per germline, CDR1 MGHDK and CDR2 SYGVNS. The CDR3: CASTHRGREGAFF. DNA of the CDR3: TGTGCCAGTACTCATAGGGGCAGGGAAGGGGCTTTCTTT.

This clonotype was observed at least ten times. V usage is TRBV13 and J usage is TRBJ2-6; a weak D match, TRBD1 (5 bases). Germline CDR1 PRHDT, CDR2 FYEKMQ (reference sequence). Trimming left V 1 base short and J 0 bases short, with 10 bases between. The CDR3 runs to 17 residues. The CDR3 region has the DNA TGTGCCAGCAGCTTAGCAGGGTTAAGCTCTGGGGCCAACGTCCTGACTTTC. Its protein product is CASSLAGLSSGANVLTF.

This clonotype has ten or more counts. J is TRBJ2-7 and V is TRBV7-9; D is possibly TRBD1 (5 bases). CDR3 size: 15 residues. Looked up from germline, CDR1 is SEHNR and CDR2 is FQNEAQ (reference sequence). The V and J ends lost 5 bases and 0 bases respectively, with 14 bases between them. CDR3 in amino acids: CASSLLRGSSYEQYF. CDR3 DNA: TGTGCCAGCAGCCTTCTTAGGGGTTCCTCCTACGAGCAGTACTTC.

The chain carries TRBV6-2 or TRBV6-3 and TRBJ2-7; 13 positions agree with TRBD2. Germline assignment: CDR1 MNHEY and CDR2 SVGEGT. The V gene end was trimmed by 4 bases and the J gene end by 0 bases; junction bases not matched to a gene: 6. The CDR3 runs 17 residues. The CDR3 protein is CASSSGTSGTSSYEQYF. CDR3 DNA sequence: TGTGCCAGCAGTTCCGGGACTAGCGGGACCAGCTCCTACGAGCAGTACTTC.

The table lists this clonotype with a few counts. It is likely a read error: a sequence one base away is far more abundant. J is TRBJ2-7 and V is TRBV6-6, with D possibly matching TRBD1 (6 bases). The CDR3 sequence is 13 residues long. The germline V gene has CDR1 MNHNY and CDR2 SVGAGI (reference sequence). Trimming took 6 bases from V and 2 from J, leaving 11 bases between them. The DNA of the CDR3 is TGTGCCAGCAGGTTGACAGGTCCCTACGAGCAGTACTTC. Translated, it gives CASRLTGPYEQYF.

There are a few counts of this clonotype. V is TRBV6-5 and J is TRBJ2-5; D may be TRBD1 (6 bases). From germline, CDR1 is MNHEY and CDR2 SVGAGI. This CDR3 comprises 15 residues. With 6 bases removed from V and 1 base from J, the gap between germline ends came to 15 bases. CDR3 in DNA: TGTGCCAGCAGACCGGGACACCCGTTCCAAGAGACCCAGTACTTC. Protein sequence: CASRPGHPFQETQYF.

This clonotype was recorded at least ten times. The chain joins TRBV29-1 to TRBJ2-7; D gene ambiguous. Germline V gives CDR1 SQVTM, CDR2 ANQGSEA. V was pared by 7 bases and J by 0 bases, with 16 bases between. There are 14 residues in the CDR3. CDR3 sequence (DNA): TGCAGCGCCACGTCGGTCGGCAGCTCCTACGAGCAGTACTTC. Protein: CSATSVGSSYEQYF.

Note on this clonotype: A much larger clonotype is one base distant, so this may be a read error. V gene TRBV2 combines with J gene TRBJ2-1, with TRBD2 matching 10 bases. The CDR3 contains 15 residues. Germline CDR1 reads SNHLY; CDR2 reads FYNNEI. The CDR3 coding sequence is TGTGCCAGCCCGAGGGCTAGCGGGAGTTTAAATGGGCAGTTCTTC. Translated: CASPRASGSLNGQFF.

V usage is TRBV20-1 and J usage is TRBJ2-1; 10 positions agree with TRBD2. Trimming took 5 bases from V and 9 from J; bases not matched to a gene: 16. The CDR3 extends over 16 amino acids. CDR1 is DFQATT and CDR2 is SNEGSKA in the germline V gene (reference sequence). Written as DNA, the CDR3 is TGCAGTGCTGACCCAACAAGCGGGAGGGCCGTGGGTGAGCAGTTCTTC. Protein sequence: CSADPTSGRAVGEQFF.

The V call is TRBV12-3 or TRBV12-4, the J call TRBJ2-1, with 7 bases fitting TRBD2. This CDR3 contains 15 residues. V lost 6 bases to trimming and J lost 2 bases; unmatched junction nucleotides: 7. The CDR3 here is CASSHGLVAYNEQFF. DNA of the CDR3: TGTGCCAGCAGCCACGGACTAGTGGCCTACAATGAGCAGTTCTTC.

The CDR3 region has the DNA TGCAGTGCTACCACAGAGGGGGGCGCAGAGACCCAGTACTTC. This sequence encodes CSATTEGGAETQYF. The chain joins TRBV20-1 to TRBJ2-5; D tentatively fits TRBD1 or TRBD2 (6 bases each). This CDR3 has 14 residues. Trimming cost V 4 bases and J 4 bases, with 16 bases left between them. The germline V gene has CDR1 DFQATT and CDR2 SNEGSKA (reference sequence).

This clonotype was seen many times. The chain combines TRBV6-5 with TRBJ1-1; the D gene is possibly TRBD1 (5 bases). Between the trimmed V and J ends, which lost 0 bases and 5 bases, there was a span of 7 bases. The length of the CDR3 is 13 residues. The V gene's germline CDR1 is MNHEY and CDR2 SVGAGI. CDR3 in amino acids: CASSYSDRTEAFF. The CDR3, as DNA: TGTGCCAGCAGTTACTCTGACAGAACTGAAGCTTTCTTT.